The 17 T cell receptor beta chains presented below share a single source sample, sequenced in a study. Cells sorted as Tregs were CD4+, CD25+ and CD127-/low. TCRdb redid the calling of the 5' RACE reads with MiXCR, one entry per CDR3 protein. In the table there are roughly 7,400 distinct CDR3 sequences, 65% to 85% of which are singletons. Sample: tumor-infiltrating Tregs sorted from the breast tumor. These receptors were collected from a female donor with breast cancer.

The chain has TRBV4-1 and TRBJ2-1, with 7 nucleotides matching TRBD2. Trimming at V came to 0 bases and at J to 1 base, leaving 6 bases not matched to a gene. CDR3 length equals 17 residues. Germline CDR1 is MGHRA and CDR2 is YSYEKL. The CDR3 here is CASSQDPRTSSYNEQFF. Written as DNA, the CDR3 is TGCGCCAGCAGCCAAGATCCAAGGACTAGTTCCTACAATGAGCAGTTCTTC.

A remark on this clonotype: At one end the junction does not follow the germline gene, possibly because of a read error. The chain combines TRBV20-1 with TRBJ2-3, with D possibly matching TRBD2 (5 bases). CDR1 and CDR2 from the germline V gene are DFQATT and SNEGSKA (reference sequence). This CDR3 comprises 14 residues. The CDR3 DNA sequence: TGCAGTGCTAGGCTGCAGCCTAGCACAGATACGCTGTATTTT. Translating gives CSARLQPSTDTLYF.

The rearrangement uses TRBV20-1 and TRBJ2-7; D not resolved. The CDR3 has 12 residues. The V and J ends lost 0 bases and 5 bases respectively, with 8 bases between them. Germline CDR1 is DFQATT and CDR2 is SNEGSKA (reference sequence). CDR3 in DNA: TGCAGTGCTAGAGACACTACGAACGAGCAGTACTTC. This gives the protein CSARDTTNEQYF.

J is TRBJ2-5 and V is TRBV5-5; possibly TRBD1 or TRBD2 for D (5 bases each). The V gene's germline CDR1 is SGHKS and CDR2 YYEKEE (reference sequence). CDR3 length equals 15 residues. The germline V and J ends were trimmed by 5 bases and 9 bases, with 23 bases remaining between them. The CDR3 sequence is CASSWSGTENEAQYF. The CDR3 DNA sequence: TGTGCCAGCAGTTGGTCCGGGACGGAGAATGAGGCCCAGTACTTC. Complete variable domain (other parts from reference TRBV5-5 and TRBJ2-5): DAGVTQSPTHLIKTRGQQVTLRCSPISGHKSVSWYQQVLGQGPQFIFQYYEKEERGRGNFPDRFSARQFPNYSSELNVNALLLGDSALYLCASSWSGTENEAQYFGPGTRLLVL.

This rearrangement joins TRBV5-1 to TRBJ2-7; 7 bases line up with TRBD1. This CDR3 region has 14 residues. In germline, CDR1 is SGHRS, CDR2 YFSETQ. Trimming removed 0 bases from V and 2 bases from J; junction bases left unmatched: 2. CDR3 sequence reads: CASSLGDRTYEQYF. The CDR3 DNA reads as TGCGCCAGCAGCTTGGGGGACAGAACCTACGAGCAGTACTTC.

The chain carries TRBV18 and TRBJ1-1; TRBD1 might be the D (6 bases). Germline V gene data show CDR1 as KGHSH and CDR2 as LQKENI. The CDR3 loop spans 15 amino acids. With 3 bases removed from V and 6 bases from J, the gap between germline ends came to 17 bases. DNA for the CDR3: TGTGCCAGCTCACCCCCGAGCACAGGGTGGGCTGAAGCTTTCTTT. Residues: CASSPPSTGWAEAFF.

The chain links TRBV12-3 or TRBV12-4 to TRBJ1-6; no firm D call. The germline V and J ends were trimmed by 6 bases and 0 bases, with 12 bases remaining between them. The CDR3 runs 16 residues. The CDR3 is CASSLRPDSYNSPLHF. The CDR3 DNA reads TGTGCCAGCAGCCTTCGCCCCGACTCCTATAATTCACCCCTCCACTTT.

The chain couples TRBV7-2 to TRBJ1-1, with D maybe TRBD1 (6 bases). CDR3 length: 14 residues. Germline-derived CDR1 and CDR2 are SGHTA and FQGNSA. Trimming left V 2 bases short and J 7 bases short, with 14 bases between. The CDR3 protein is CASSLTTMDSEAFF. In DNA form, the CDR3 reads TGTGCCAGCAGCTTAACAACAATGGACAGTGAAGCTTTCTTT.

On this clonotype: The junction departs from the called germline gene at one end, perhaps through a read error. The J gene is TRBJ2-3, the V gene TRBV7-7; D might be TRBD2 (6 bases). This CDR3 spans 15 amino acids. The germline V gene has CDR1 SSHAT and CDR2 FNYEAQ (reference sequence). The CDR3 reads CASSPGGVSTDTQYF. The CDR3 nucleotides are TGTGCTAGCAGCCCCGGGGGAGTGAGCACAGATACGCAGTATTTT. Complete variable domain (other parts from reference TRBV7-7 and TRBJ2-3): GAGVSQSPRYKVTKRGQDVTLRCDPISSHATLYWYQQALGQGPEFLTYFNYEAQPDKSGLPSDRFSAERPEGSISTLTIQRTEQRDSAMYRCASSPGGVSTDTQYFGPGTRLTVL.

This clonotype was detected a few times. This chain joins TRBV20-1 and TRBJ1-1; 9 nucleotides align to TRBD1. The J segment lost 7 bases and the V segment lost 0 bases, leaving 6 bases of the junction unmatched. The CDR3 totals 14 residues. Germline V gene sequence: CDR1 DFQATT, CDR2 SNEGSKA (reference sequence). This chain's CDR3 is CSAREKQGAGEAFF. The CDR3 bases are TGCAGTGCTAGAGAAAAACAGGGGGCTGGTGAAGCTTTCTTT.

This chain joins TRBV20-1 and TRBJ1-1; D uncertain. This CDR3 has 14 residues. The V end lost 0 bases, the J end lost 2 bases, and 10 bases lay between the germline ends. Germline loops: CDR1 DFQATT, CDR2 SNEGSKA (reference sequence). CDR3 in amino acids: CSARDPNYNTEAFF. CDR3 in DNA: TGCAGTGCTAGAGACCCTAACTACAACACTGAAGCTTTCTTT.

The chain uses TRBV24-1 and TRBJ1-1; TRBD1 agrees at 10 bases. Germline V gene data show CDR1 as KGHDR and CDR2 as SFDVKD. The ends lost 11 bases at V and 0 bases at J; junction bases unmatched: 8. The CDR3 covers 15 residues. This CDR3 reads CAIGTGALLNTEAFF. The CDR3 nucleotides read TGTGCCATCGGGACAGGGGCTTTACTGAACACTGAAGCTTTCTTT.

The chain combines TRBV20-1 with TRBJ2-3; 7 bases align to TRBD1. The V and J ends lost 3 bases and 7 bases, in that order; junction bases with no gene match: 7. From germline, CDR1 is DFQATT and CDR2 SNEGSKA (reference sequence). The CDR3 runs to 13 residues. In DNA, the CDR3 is TGCAGTGCTAGTAGCCAGGGGGTATATACGCAGTATTTT. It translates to CSASSQGVYTQYF.

The CDR3 sequence: CASNSTGGSDTQYF. In DNA form, the CDR3 reads TGTGCCAGCAATTCCACGGGGGGGTCAGATACGCAGTATTTT. The J gene is TRBJ2-3, the V gene TRBV12-3 or TRBV12-4; 8 bases map to TRBD2. The J segment lost 4 bases and the V segment lost 7 bases, leaving 7 bases of the junction unmatched. This CDR3 has 14 amino acids.

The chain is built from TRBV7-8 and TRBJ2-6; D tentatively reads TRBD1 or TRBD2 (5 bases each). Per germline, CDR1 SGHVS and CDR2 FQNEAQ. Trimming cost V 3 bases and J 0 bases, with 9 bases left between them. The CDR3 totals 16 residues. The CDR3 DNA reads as TGTGCCAGCAGCTTGGGACCCCTCTCTGGGGCCAACGTCCTGACTTTC. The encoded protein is CASSLGPLSGANVLTF. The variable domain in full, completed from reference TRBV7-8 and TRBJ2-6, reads GAGVSQSPRYKVAKRGQDVALRCDPISGHVSLFWYQQALGQGPEFLTYFQNEAQLDKSGLPSDRFFAERPEGSVSTLKIQRTQQEDSAVYLCASSLGPLSGANVLTFGAGSRLTVL.

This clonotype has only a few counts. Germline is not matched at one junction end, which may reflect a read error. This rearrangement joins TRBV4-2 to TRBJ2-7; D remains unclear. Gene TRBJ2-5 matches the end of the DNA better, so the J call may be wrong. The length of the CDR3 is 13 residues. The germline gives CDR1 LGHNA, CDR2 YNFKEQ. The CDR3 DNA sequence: TGCGCCAGCAGCCAAGTCCCCGGGGAGACCCAGTACTTC. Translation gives CASSQVPGETQYF.

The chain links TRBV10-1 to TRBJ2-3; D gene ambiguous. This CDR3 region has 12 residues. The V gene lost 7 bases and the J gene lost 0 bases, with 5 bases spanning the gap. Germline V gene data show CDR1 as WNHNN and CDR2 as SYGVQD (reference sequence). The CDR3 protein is CASKLSTDTQYF. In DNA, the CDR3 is TGCGCCAGCAAGCTTAGCACAGATACGCAGTATTTT.